One sample yielded the 5 T cell receptor beta chains listed below, sequenced in a study of blood T cell repertoires in COVID-19 (dated by TCRdb to between 2020 and 2021). Library creation used the immunoSEQ multiplex PCR assay. The table was pulled from immuneACCESS by TCRdb, which kept in-frame rearrangements only. Such tables lose some clones; where checked, under half of the loss comes from unresolved V genes, and the rest has no known cause. The sample includes around 300,000 clones, with nearly 90% observed a single time. The top ten hold 9.4% of the sample. The specimen was peripheral blood. Receptor source: a man aged 18 to 29 with active or convalescent COVID-19.

The genes are TRBV5-1 and TRBJ1-1, with TRBD1 matching over 7 bases. CDR3 length: 14 residues. Germline CDR1 reads SGHRS; CDR2 reads YFSETQ. Losses at the gene ends were 5 bases for V and 0 bases for J; bases not matched to a gene: 4. CDR3 loop: CASRRDSMNTEAFF. DNA of the CDR3: TGCGCCAGCAGGCGGGACAGCATGAACACTGAAGCTTTCTTT.

The CDR3 is CASSHRRSEAFF. The CDR3 DNA follows: TGTGCCAGCAGCCATCGCCGGTCTGAAGCTTTCTTT. The rearrangement joins TRBV3-1 (or the pseudogene TRBV3-2) to TRBJ1-1, with D unclear. Deletions cut 3 bases from V and 6 bases from J, with 8 bases between. There are 12 residues in the CDR3. Germline V gene data show CDR1 as LGHDT and CDR2 as YNNKEL (reference sequence).

J is TRBJ1-1 and V is TRBV10-3, with 9 bases matching TRBD1. Trimming removed 8 bases from V and 8 bases from J; junction bases left unmatched: 9. Germline V CDR1 and CDR2: ENHRY, SYGVKD. This CDR3 is 13 amino acids long. This chain's CDR3 is CAISAGTGLEAFF. CDR3 in DNA: TGTGCCATCTCGGCCGGGACAGGGCTCGAAGCTTTCTTT.

The rearrangement links TRBV6-2 or TRBV6-3 to TRBJ2-2; 10 bases align to TRBD1. Looked up from germline, CDR1 is MNHEY and CDR2 is SVGEGT. Unmatched junction bases numbered 13, after V lost 6 bases and J lost 0 bases. The CDR3 is 19 amino acids. CDR3 sequence reads: CASSHRDRGPIANTGELFF. CDR3 in DNA: TGTGCCAGCAGCCACCGGGACAGGGGCCCCATCGCGAACACCGGGGAGCTGTTTTTT.

This chain uses TRBV10-2 with TRBJ2-3, with TRBD2 matching 7 bases. Germline CDR1 reads WSHSY; CDR2 reads SAAADI. The CDR3 runs 11 residues. After removal of 8 bases from V and 5 bases from J, the junction contained 1 base not matched to a gene. The CDR3 here is CASAGVDTQYF. CDR3 coding DNA: TGCGCCAGCGCGGGGGTAGATACGCAGTATTTT.